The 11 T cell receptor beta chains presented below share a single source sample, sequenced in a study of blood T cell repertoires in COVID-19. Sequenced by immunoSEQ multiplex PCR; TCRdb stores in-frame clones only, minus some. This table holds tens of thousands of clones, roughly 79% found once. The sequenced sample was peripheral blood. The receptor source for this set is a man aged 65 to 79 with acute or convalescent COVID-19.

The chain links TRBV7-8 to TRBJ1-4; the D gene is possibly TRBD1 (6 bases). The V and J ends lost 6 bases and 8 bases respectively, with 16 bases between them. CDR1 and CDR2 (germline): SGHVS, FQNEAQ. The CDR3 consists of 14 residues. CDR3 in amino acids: CASSFSGRGEKLFF. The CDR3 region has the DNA TGTGCCAGCAGTTTTTCTGGCAGGGGCGAAAAACTGTTTTTT.

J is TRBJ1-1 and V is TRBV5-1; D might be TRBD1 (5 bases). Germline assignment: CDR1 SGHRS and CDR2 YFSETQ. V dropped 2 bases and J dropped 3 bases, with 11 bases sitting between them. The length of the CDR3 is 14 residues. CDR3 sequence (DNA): TGCGCCAGCAGCTTACAGGAGGGGTACACTGAAGCTTTCTTT. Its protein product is CASSLQEGYTEAFF. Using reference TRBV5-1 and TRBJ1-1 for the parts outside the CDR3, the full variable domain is KAGVTQTPRYLIKTRGQQVTLSCSPISGHRSVSWYQQTPGQGLQFLFEYFSETQRNKGNFPGRFSGRQFSNSRSEMNVSTLELGDSALYLCASSLQEGYTEAFFGQGTRLTVV.

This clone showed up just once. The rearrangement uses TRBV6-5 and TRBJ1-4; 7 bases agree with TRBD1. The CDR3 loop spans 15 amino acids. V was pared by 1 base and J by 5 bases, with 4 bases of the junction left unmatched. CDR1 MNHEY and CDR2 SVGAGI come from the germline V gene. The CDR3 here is CASSYWTGTNEKLFF. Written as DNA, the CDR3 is TGTGCCAGCAGTTACTGGACAGGAACCAATGAAAAACTGTTTTTT.

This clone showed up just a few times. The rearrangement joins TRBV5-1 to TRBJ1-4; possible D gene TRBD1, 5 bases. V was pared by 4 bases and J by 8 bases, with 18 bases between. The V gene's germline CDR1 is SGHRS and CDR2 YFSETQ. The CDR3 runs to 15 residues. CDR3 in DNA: TGCGCCAGCAGCATTGAAGGGGAGGACTACGAAAAACTGTTTTTT. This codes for CASSIEGEDYEKLFF.

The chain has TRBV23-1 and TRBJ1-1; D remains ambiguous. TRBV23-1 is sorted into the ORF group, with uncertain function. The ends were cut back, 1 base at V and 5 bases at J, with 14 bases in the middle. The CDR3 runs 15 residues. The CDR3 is CASSQFTERATEAFF. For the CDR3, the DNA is TGCGCCAGCAGTCAATTCACGGAAAGAGCGACTGAAGCTTTCTTT.

For the CDR3, the DNA is TGTGCCAGCAGCCCCGTGGGCAGCAATCAGCCCCAGCATTTT. Its translation is CASSPVGSNQPQHF. The chain uses TRBV3-1 (or the pseudogene TRBV3-2) and TRBJ1-5; D is unresolved. CDR1 LGHDT and CDR2 YNNKEL come from the germline V gene (reference sequence). Trimming pared 4 bases from V and 1 base from J, leaving 8 bases between. There are 14 residues in the CDR3.

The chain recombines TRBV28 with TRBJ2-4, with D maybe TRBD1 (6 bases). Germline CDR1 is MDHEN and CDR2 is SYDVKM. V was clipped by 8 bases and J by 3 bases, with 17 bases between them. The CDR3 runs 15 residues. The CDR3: CASHAYREIKNIQYF. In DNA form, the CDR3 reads TGTGCCAGCCACGCTTACAGGGAGATCAAAAACATTCAGTACTTC.

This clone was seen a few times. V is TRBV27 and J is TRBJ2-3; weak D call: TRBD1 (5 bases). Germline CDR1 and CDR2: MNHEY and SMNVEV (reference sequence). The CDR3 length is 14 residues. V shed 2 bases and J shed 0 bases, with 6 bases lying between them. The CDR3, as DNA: TGTGCCAGCAGTTTAGGGGCTAGCACAGATACGCAGTATTTT. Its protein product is CASSLGASTDTQYF.

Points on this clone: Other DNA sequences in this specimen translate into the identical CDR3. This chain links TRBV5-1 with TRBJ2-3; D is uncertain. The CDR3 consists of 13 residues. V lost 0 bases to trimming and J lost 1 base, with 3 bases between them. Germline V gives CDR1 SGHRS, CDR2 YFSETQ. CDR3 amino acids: CASSLAGTDTQYF. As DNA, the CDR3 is TGCGCCAGCAGCTTGGCGGGCACAGATACGCAGTATTTT.

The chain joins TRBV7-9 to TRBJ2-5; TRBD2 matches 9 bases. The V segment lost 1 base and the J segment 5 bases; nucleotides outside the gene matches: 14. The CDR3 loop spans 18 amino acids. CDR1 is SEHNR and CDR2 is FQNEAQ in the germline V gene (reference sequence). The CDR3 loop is CASSLDPAPPAGGETQYF. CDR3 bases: TGTGCCAGCAGCTTAGACCCCGCGCCCCCCGCGGGAGGGGAGACCCAGTACTTC. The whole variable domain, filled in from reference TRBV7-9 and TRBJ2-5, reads DTGVSQNPRHKITKRGQNVTFRCDPISEHNRLYWYRQTLGQGPEFLTYFQNEAQLEKSRLLSDRFSAERPKGSFSTLEIQRTEQGDSAMYLCASSLDPAPPAGGETQYFGPGTRLLVL.

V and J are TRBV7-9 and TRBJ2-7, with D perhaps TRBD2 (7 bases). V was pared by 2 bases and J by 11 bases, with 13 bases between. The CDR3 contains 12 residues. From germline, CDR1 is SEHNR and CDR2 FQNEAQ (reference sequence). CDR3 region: CASSLPSGQKYF. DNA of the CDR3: TGTGCCAGCAGCTTACCTAGCGGACAGAAGTACTTC.